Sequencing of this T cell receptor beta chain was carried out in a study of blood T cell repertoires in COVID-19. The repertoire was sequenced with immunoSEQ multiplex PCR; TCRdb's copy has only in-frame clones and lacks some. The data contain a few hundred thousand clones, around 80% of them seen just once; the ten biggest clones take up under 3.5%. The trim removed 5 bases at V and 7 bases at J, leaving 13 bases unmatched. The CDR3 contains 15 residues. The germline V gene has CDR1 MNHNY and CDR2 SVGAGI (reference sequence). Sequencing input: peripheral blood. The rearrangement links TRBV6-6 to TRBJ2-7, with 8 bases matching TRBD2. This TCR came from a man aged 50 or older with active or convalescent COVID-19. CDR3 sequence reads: CASSRGSGPGGEQYF. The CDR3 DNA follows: TGTGCCAGCAGTAGGGGGTCCGGCCCGGGAGGGGAGCAGTACTTC.